By sample fraction, the clone carrying this T cell receptor (beta chain) is medium-sized. The antigen remains unidentified. The size of this beta chain means little, since it is a stray read in a library made for alpha chains. Time point described: sample taken at primary tumor resection. TCRs were sequenced from unsorted whole RNA of tumor, nontumor lung or PBMC. The donor group consisted of over 55 patients who had untreated, early-stage non-small cell lung cancer. MiXCR, applied by TCRdb to the 5' RACE reads, yields one record per CDR3 protein. The sample consists of more than 6,500 distinct CDR3 sequences, around 8.6% of them appearing once. The sample is drawn from a study of spatial heterogeneity in lung cancer. Study-level findings and limits: Blood contained ubiquitous expanded tumor TCRs more at resection than at follow-up.

The CDR3 runs 11 residues. From germline, CDR1 is DFQATT and CDR2 SNEGSKA (reference sequence). The ends were cut back, 6 bases at V and 7 bases at J, with 10 bases in the middle. The source material was PBMCs, sampled at surgery. The J gene is TRBJ2-4, the V gene TRBV20-1; D uncertain. The sequence came from a male donor with early-stage non-small cell lung cancer. The CDR3 bases are TGCAGTGCCGTCTTACAGAACATTCAGTACTTC. Translated, it gives CSAVLQNIQYF.